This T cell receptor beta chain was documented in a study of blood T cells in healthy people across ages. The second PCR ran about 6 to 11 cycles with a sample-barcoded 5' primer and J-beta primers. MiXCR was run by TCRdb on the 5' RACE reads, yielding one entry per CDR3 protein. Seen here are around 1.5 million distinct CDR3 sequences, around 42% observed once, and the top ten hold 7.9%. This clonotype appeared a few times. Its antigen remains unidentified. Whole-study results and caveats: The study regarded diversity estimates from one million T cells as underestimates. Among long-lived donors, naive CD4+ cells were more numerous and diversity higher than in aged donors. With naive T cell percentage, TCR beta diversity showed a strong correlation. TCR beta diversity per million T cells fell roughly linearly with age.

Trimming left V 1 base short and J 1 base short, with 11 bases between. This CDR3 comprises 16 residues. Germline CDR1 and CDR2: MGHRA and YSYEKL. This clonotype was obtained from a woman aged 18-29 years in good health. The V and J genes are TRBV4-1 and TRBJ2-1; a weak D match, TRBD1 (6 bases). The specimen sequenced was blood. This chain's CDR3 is CASSQGGQGSYNEQFF. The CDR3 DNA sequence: TGCGCCAGCAGCCAAGGAGGGCAGGGGTCCTACAATGAGCAGTTCTTC.